One sample yielded the 25 T cell receptor beta chains listed below, sequenced in a study of shared clonotypes between healthy human individuals. The method was immunoSEQ multiplex PCR; TCRdb's version includes in-frame clones alone and lacks a portion of them. The sample carries about 960,000 clones, about 80% recorded once. Source material: memory CD4+ T cells sorted from blood. Indicated subset: CD45RA-negative fraction. Receptor source: a man between 18 and 29 years old in good health.

The chain combines TRBV5-1 with TRBJ1-1, with D tentatively TRBD1 (5 bases). CDR3 length: 15 amino acids. V lost 4 bases and J lost 5, with 18 bases in between. Germline values: CDR1 SGHRS, CDR2 YFSETQ. CDR3 sequence reads: CASSPSAGKGTEAFF. The DNA for the CDR3 is TGCGCCAGCAGCCCGAGCGCCGGGAAGGGGACTGAAGCTTTCTTT.

V gene TRBV7-8 combines with J gene TRBJ2-3; D is perhaps TRBD1 (6 bases). Deletions cut 1 base from V and 6 bases from J, with 14 bases between. This CDR3 has 15 amino acids. CDR1 and CDR2 from the germline V gene are SGHVS and FQNEAQ. This CDR3 reads CASSLGGQPRDTQYF. The CDR3 DNA follows: TGTGCCAGCAGCTTAGGGGGGCAGCCGAGGGATACGCAGTATTTT. The full variable domain, in which reference TRBV7-8 and TRBJ2-3 provide the parts outside the CDR3, is GAGVSQSPRYKVAKRGQDVALRCDPISGHVSLFWYQQALGQGPEFLTYFQNEAQLDKSGLPSDRFFAERPEGSVSTLKIQRTQQEDSAVYLCASSLGGQPRDTQYFGPGTRLTVL.

V usage is TRBV29-1 and J usage is TRBJ1-1, with 8 bases matching TRBD1. Germline assignment: CDR1 SQVTM and CDR2 ANQGSEA. With V trimmed by 7 bases and J by 4 bases, 8 bases remained unmatched. The length of the CDR3 is 13 residues. The CDR3 region is CSAGQGGSTEAFF. CDR3 bases: TGCAGCGCCGGACAGGGAGGGAGCACTGAAGCTTTCTTT.

This chain connects TRBV30 to TRBJ2-4; TRBD1 aligns across 7 bases. Per germline, CDR1 GTSNPN and CDR2 SVGIG (reference sequence). The V segment lost 7 bases and the J segment 0 bases; nucleotides outside the gene matches: 3. The CDR3 runs to 13 residues. The CDR3 DNA reads as TGTGCCTCGTCAGGGGGAGCCAAAAACATTCAGTACTTC. It is translated as CASSGGAKNIQYF.

The chain employs TRBV9 and TRBJ1-4, with D uncertain. CDR3 length: 14 amino acids. Germline loops: CDR1 SGDLS, CDR2 YYNGEE. Trimming stripped 2 bases from V and 3 bases from J, with 8 bases between. The CDR3 bases are TGTGCCAGCAGCGTTGGGTTTTCTAATGAAAAACTGTTTTTT. This sequence encodes CASSVGFSNEKLFF.

The CDR3 sequence is CASRGSGNVYTQYF. The CDR3, as DNA: TGTGCCAGCAGGGGTAGCGGGAATGTATATACGCAGTATTTT. The chain is built from TRBV6-5 and TRBJ2-3; 8 bases map to TRBD2. The CDR3 is made up of 14 amino acids. Germline assignment: CDR1 MNHEY and CDR2 SVGAGI. J gave up 7 bases and V 6 bases, and 9 bases lay outside the gene matches.

The chain links TRBV30 to TRBJ1-6; 8 bases match TRBD1. The CDR3 is 13 amino acids. CDR1 and CDR2 from the germline V gene are GTSNPN and SVGIG (reference sequence). V was pared by 1 base and J by 9 bases, with 2 bases of the junction left unmatched. DNA for the CDR3: TGTGCCTGGAGTGAAGACAGGGGTTCACCCCTCCACTTT. Translating it yields CAWSEDRGSPLHF.

This clone was seen just once. Here the CDR3 DNA reads TGTGCCAGCACCCGGGACGGCGGCTATGGCTACACCTTC. It translates to CASTRDGGYGYTF. The chain carries TRBV2 and TRBJ1-2; tentatively, D is TRBD1 (5 bases). Trimming cost V 7 bases and J 4 bases, with 13 bases left between them. There are 13 residues in the CDR3. Germline loops: CDR1 SNHLY, CDR2 FYNNEI.

This clone was counted only a few times. As DNA, the CDR3 is TGTGCCAGCAGAAGGGCGCGACAGCCCAACTATGGCTACACCTTC. The encoded protein is CASRRARQPNYGYTF. The genes are TRBV28 and TRBJ1-2, with D possibly being TRBD1 (5 bases). V lost 6 bases and J 2 bases, leaving 16 bases between the germline ends. The CDR3 totals 15 residues. Germline CDR1 is MDHEN and CDR2 is SYDVKM.

V usage is TRBV5-5 and J usage is TRBJ1-5, with TRBD1 as a possible D gene (6 bases). This CDR3 contains 20 residues. The germline CDR1 and CDR2 sequences are SGHKS and YYEKEE (reference sequence). V lost 3 bases, J lost 5 bases, and 30 bases lay in between. The CDR3: CASSSGGVIGAQGPYQPQHF. As DNA, the CDR3 is TGTGCCAGCAGCTCTGGGGGGGTGATAGGGGCACAGGGCCCTTATCAGCCCCAGCATTTT.

V and J are TRBV6-6 and TRBJ2-3; possibly TRBD2 for D (7 bases). CDR3 size: 14 residues. V was trimmed by 9 bases and J by 2 bases, leaving 15 bases between them. CDR1 is MNHNY and CDR2 is SVGAGI in the germline V gene (reference sequence). The CDR3 bases are TGTGCCAGTCGGGGGGCCGGATCCACAGATACGCAGTATTTT. It specifies CASRGAGSTDTQYF.

The V and J genes are TRBV5-1 and TRBJ2-1, with 9 bases identical to TRBD2. J lost 2 bases, V lost 4 bases, and 10 bases had no gene match. This CDR3 is 17 amino acids long. From germline, CDR1 is SGHRS and CDR2 YFSETQ. The CDR3 is CASSPWGGLAPYNEQFF. DNA of the CDR3: TGCGCCAGCAGCCCGTGGGGGGGACTAGCCCCCTACAATGAGCAGTTCTTC.

The chain employs TRBV21-1 and TRBJ1-4; no DNA check was done on the table's D call, TRBD1. TRBV21-1 is a pseudogene. There are 17 residues in the CDR3. The CDR3 nucleotides read TGTGCCAGCAGTCTTATATATCCAGGGAATATAGGTGAAAAACTGTTTTTT. Its translation: CASSLIYPGNIGEKLFF.

This clone was observed at least ten times. The rearrangement uses TRBV10-1 and TRBJ1-4, with TRBD1 matching 9 bases. The germline CDR1 and CDR2 sequences are WNHNN and SYGVQD (reference sequence). The CDR3 spans 14 residues. V lost 9 bases, J lost 8 bases, and 10 bases stayed unmatched. CDR3 residues: CASSPGTGSEKLFF. As DNA, the CDR3 is TGCGCCAGTTCCCCCGGGACAGGGTCCGAAAAACTGTTTTTT.

This chain uses TRBV19 with TRBJ2-7; 9 nucleotides agree with TRBD1. Germline CDR1 reads LNHDA; CDR2 reads SQIVND (reference sequence). V lost 6 bases to trimming and J lost 3 bases; unmatched junction nucleotides: 9. The CDR3 runs to 15 residues. CDR3 nucleotides: TGTGCCAGTAGCCTCGCGGGGACAGGGTACTACGAGCAGTACTTC. Translated, it gives CASSLAGTGYYEQYF.

This sequence joins TRBV18 and TRBJ1-1, with D possibly being TRBD1 (6 bases). Germline V lookup: CDR1 KGHSH, CDR2 LQKENI. V dropped 3 bases and J dropped 3 bases, with 8 bases sitting between them. This CDR3 is 13 amino acids long. The CDR3 is CASSPDSYTEAFF. CDR3 sequence (DNA): TGTGCCAGCTCACCGGACAGCTACACTGAAGCTTTCTTT. Supplemented by reference TRBV18 and TRBJ1-1, the full variable domain reads NAGVMQNPRHLVRRRGQEARLRCSPMKGHSHVYWYRQLPEEGLKFMVYLQKENIIDESGMPKERFSAEFPKEGPSILRIQQVVRGDSAAYFCASSPDSYTEAFFGQGTRLTVV.

The V and J genes are TRBV5-4 and TRBJ2-7; 11 bases match TRBD2. Germline-derived CDR1 and CDR2 are SGHNT and YYREEE (reference sequence). V lost 2 bases to trimming and J lost 12 bases; unmatched junction nucleotides: 19. The CDR3 consists of 17 residues. The CDR3 DNA is TGTGCCAGCAGCTTATCCCTCGACAGGGGCCTAGCGGGAGGAAGGTACTTC. It codes for CASSLSLDRGLAGGRYF. Full variable domain (missing parts from reference TRBV5-4 and TRBJ2-7): ETGVTQSPTHLIKTRGQQVTLRCSSQSGHNTVSWYQQALGQGPQFIFQYYREEENGRGNFPPRFSGLQFPNYSSELNVNALELDDSALYLCASSLSLDRGLAGGRYFGPGTRLTVT.

The V call is TRBV7-2, the J call TRBJ2-3; possible D gene TRBD2, 5 bases. The CDR3 is made up of 14 amino acids. Trimming cost V 5 bases and J 2 bases, with 11 bases left between them. Germline lookup yields CDR1 SGHTA and CDR2 FQGNSA. The chain's CDR3 is CASSVSGYTDTQYF. The CDR3 coding sequence is TGTGCCAGCAGCGTCAGCGGATACACAGATACGCAGTATTTT.

DNA for the CDR3: TGTGCCAGCATCCTCCCGCGAGGGGGGTACAATGAGCAGTTCTTC. Protein sequence: CASILPRGGYNEQFF. The rearrangement uses TRBV6-6 and TRBJ2-1; possibly TRBD1 or TRBD2 for D (6 bases each). Trimming removed 7 bases at V and 4 bases at J, with 17 bases between. Germline loops: CDR1 MNHNY, CDR2 SVGAGI (reference sequence). CDR3 length: 15 amino acids.

To note about this clone: The same CDR3 arises from other DNA sequences in this sample as well. This chain's CDR3 is CASSLAGGGNSPLHF. The CDR3 coding sequence is TGTGCCAGCAGCTTAGCGGGGGGCGGGAATTCACCCCTCCACTTT. The V call is TRBV11-2, the J call TRBJ1-6; D is possibly TRBD1 (6 bases). Trimming shortened V by 1 base and J by 7 bases, and 11 bases separated the two germline ends. This CDR3 comprises 15 residues. CDR1 and CDR2 (germline): SGHAT, FQNNGV. Looking up the rest from reference TRBV11-2 and TRBJ1-6 gives the full variable domain: EAGVAQSPRYKIIEKRQSVAFWCNPISGHATLYWYQQILGQGPKLLIQFQNNGVVDDSQLPKDRFSAERLKGVDSTLKIQPAKLEDSAVYLCASSLAGGGNSPLHFGNGTRLTVT.

V and J are TRBV5-1 and TRBJ2-7, with TRBD1 matching 10 bases. The V segment lost 4 bases and the J segment 4 bases; nucleotides outside the gene matches: 8. The V gene's germline CDR1 is SGHRS and CDR2 YFSETQ. The CDR3 runs 15 residues. This CDR3 reads CASSPTGQGIYEQYF. The CDR3 DNA sequence: TGCGCCAGCAGCCCGACGGGACAGGGGATATACGAGCAGTACTTC. The entire variable domain, with the rest obtained from reference TRBV5-1 and TRBJ2-7, is as follows: KAGVTQTPRYLIKTRGQQVTLSCSPISGHRSVSWYQQTPGQGLQFLFEYFSETQRNKGNFPGRFSGRQFSNSRSEMNVSTLELGDSALYLCASSPTGQGIYEQYFGPGTRLTVT.

This chain's CDR3 is CASSQGQVNTIYF. The DNA of the CDR3 is TGTGCCAGCAGCCAAGGTCAAGTAAACACCATATATTTT. The chain combines TRBV14 with TRBJ1-3; D not resolved. V shed 1 base and J shed 6 bases, with 7 bases lying between them. Looked up from germline, CDR1 is SGHDN and CDR2 is FVKESK. CDR3 length: 13 residues.

The rearrangement links TRBV10-3 to TRBJ2-2, with a tentative D call TRBD2 (6 bases). Germline V gene sequence: CDR1 ENHRY, CDR2 SYGVKD. The CDR3 totals 14 residues. The ends were cut back, 2 bases at V and 5 bases at J, with 9 bases in the middle. CDR3 sequence: CAISEGGNTGELFF. In DNA, the CDR3 is TGTGCCATCAGTGAGGGAGGGAATACCGGGGAGCTGTTTTTT.

This clone showed up just once. The CDR3 nucleotides are TGTGCCAGTAGTACACCTCCCTATGGCTACACCTTC. Its protein product is CASSTPPYGYTF. The genes are TRBV19 and TRBJ1-2; D gene ambiguous. CDR1 and CDR2 from the germline V gene are LNHDA and SQIVND (reference sequence). V lost 4 bases and J lost 4, with 7 bases in between. The CDR3 loop spans 12 amino acids. Full variable domain (remainder filled in from reference TRBV19 and TRBJ1-2): DGGITQSPKYLFRKEGQNVTLSCEQNLNHDAMYWYRQDPGQGLRLIYYSQIVNDFQKGDIAEGYSVSREKKESFPLTVTSAQKNPTAFYLCASSTPPYGYTFGSGTRLTVV.

The chain couples TRBV19 to TRBJ2-2; 9 nucleotides line up with TRBD1. Germline values: CDR1 LNHDA, CDR2 SQIVND (reference sequence). V shed 2 bases, J shed 3 bases, and the junction held 4 bases outside the gene matches. The CDR3 contains 16 residues. As DNA, the CDR3 is TGTGCCAGTAGTATAACAGGGGGCCTGGACACCGGGGAGCTGTTTTTT. It encodes CASSITGGLDTGELFF.